This T cell receptor beta chain came from a study of regulatory T cells in long-lasting Graves disease. Findings and limits, study-wide: Not thyroid tissue but only peripheral blood was studied. Having few samples may have compromised the accuracy.

This clonotype was counted at least ten times. The antigen is undetermined. Both iRepertoire HTBI primers and Arm-PCR of CDR3 regions were used to build the TCR beta libraries. MiXCR, applied by TCRdb to the multiplex PCR reads, yields one record per CDR3 protein. The table has 390,000 or so distinct CDR3 sequences, around 23% seen once. Time point in this sample: persistent/refractory GD, antithyroid drugs over 5 years with positive TRAb. PBMCs were the source of the RNA used for TCR sequencing. American Thyroid Association guidelines defined Graves' disease diagnosis. Material: peripheral blood mononuclear cells (PBMCs), obtained when the disease was refractory, from a patient treated with antithyroid drugs. The source is a woman aged 40-49 years with Graves disease.

The CDR3 here is CATEPWTSAGELFF. The CDR3, as DNA: TGTGCCACCGAACCCTGGACTAGCGCCGGGGAGCTGTTTTTT. The rearrangement links TRBV6-2 or TRBV6-3 to TRBJ2-2; 9 bases match TRBD2. V was clipped by 10 bases and J by 6 bases; unmatched bases: 9. CDR1 MNHEY and CDR2 SVGEGT come from the germline V gene. There are 14 residues in the CDR3.